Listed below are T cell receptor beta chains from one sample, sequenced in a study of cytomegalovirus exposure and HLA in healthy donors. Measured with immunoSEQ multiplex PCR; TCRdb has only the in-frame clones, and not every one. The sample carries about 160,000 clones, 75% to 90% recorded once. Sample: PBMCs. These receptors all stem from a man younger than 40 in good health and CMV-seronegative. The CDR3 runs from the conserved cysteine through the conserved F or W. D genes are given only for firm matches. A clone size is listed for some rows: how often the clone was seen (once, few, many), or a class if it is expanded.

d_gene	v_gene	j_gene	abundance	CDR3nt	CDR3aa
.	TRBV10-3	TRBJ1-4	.	TGTGCCATCAAGGCAGGGAATAATGAAAAACTGTTTTTT	CAIKAGNNEKLFF
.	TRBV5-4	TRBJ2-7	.	TGTGCCAGCAGCTTGAGGGGGGGTAAAGGGTACGAGCAGTACTTC	CASSLRGGKGYEQYF
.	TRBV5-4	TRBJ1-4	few	TGTGCCAGCAGCTTGGGCGCAACTAATGAAAAACTGTTTTTT	CASSLGATNEKLFF
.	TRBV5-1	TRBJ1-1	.	TGCGCCAGCGCCGCAGGGGAGATGAACACTGAAGCTTTCTTT	CASAAGEMNTEAFF
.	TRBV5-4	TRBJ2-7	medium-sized	TGTGCCAGCAGCTCATGGCCGGGGAACGACGAGCAGTACTTC	CASSSWPGNDEQYF
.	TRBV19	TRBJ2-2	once	TGTGCCAGTAGCCTGAACCAACAGGGCACCGGGGAGCTGTTTTTT	CASSLNQQGTGELFF
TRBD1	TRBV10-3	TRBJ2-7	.	TGTGCCATCAACCCGGGACAGCCCTACGAGCAGTACTTC	CAINPGQPYEQYF
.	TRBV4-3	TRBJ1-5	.	TGCGCCAGCAGCCAAGATCTGGGGCAGGCAATTCAGCCCCAGCATTTT	CASSQDLGQAIQPQHF
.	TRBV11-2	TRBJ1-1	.	TGTGCCAGCAGCTTAGGAGGAACCGGGGAAGCTTTCTTT	CASSLGGTGEAFF
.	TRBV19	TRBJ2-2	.	TGTGCCAGTAGTATTTCGGACAGAGCAACCGGGGAGCTGTTTTTT	CASSISDRATGELFF
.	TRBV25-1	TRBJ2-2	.	TGTGCCAGTAGACCCAGGGCGGCGAACACCGGGGAGCTGTTTTTT	CASRPRAANTGELFF
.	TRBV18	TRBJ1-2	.	TGTGCCAGCTCACCACCGTTGGAGGGCTATGGCTACACCTTC	CASSPPLEGYGYTF
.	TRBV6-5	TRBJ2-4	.	TGTGCCAGCAGTCCCGCCTGGCAGGGGAGAAACATTCAGTACTTC	CASSPAWQGRNIQYF
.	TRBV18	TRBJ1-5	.	TGTGCCAGCTCACCACCTGGGCAGGGCAATCAGCCCCAGCATTTT	CASSPPGQGNQPQHF
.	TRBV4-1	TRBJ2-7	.	TGCGCCAGCAGCCAAGAAGAGGGCCCCTACGAGCAGTACTTC	CASSQEEGPYEQYF
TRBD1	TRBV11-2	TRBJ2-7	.	TGTGCCAGCAGTAGGGGGACAGACTACGAGCAGTACTTC	CASSRGTDYEQYF
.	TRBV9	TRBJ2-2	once	TGTGCCAGCAGCTCAAGCTCACAGGGTTGGGGCGGGGAGCTGTTTTTT	CASSSSSQGWGGELFF
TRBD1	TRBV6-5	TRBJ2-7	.	TGTGCCAGCAGTTACTCGGGAGGACAGGGCCGAGAGCAGTACTTC	CASSYSGGQGREQYF
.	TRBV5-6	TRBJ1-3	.	TGTGCCAGCAGCCCCACTTTCGGGTCTGGAAACACCATATATTTT	CASSPTFGSGNTIYF
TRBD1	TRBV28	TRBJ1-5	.	TGTGCCAGCAGCACCCCGGGACAGGGTTATAGCAATCAGCCCCAGCATTTT	CASSTPGQGYSNQPQHF
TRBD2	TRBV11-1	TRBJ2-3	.	TGTGCCAGCAGCTTTCGCTGGCTAGCGGGCACAGATACGCAGTATTTT	CASSFRWLAGTDTQYF
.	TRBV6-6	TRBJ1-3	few	TGTGCCAGCAGTTACAGGGGTGGAGGAAACACCATATATTTT	CASSYRGGGNTIYF
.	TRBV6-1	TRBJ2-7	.	TGTGCCAGCAGTGAATATCTAATCCCGTACGAGCAGTACTTC	CASSEYLIPYEQYF
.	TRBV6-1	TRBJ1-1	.	TGTGCCAGCACCGAGGGGGGGCGCGTACGGACTGAAGCTTTCTTT	CASTEGGRVRTEAFF
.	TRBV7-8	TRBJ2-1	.	TGTGCCAGCAGCACCAAGAGACTAGTGAGGGGCTATGAGCAGTTCTTC	CASSTKRLVRGYEQFF
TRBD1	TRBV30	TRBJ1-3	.	TGTGCCTGGAGTCTTGACAGGGGGCCTGAAAACACCATATATTTT	CAWSLDRGPENTIYF
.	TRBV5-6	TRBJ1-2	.	TGTGCCAGCAGCGTCGATGGGGCCTCCTATGGCTACACCTTC	CASSVDGASYGYTF
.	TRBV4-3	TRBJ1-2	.	TGCGCCAGCAGCCGCGTCTTGAGGGAACGAGGGGGCTACACCTTC	CASSRVLRERGGYTF
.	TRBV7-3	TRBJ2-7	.	TGTGCCAGCAGCTTGAGCGGCAGCCAGCCCTACGAGCAGTACTTC	CASSLSGSQPYEQYF
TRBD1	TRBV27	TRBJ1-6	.	TGTGCCAGCAGTCCCTACCCTCCCGGGACAGGGGCTCTCCTCCACTTT	CASSPYPPGTGALLHF